This T cell receptor (beta chain) originates from a study of cytomegalovirus exposure and HLA in healthy donors. Trimming left V 4 bases short and J 15 bases short, with 19 bases between. The CDR3 runs 13 residues. Germline V gene data show CDR1 as SNHLY and CDR2 as FYNNEI. General study points: Previously analyzed data showed that most TCR beta V segments were productive at a frequency of about 90% or about 30%. One variant, a missense change in DCLRE1C, was linked in a later analysis to TCR beta V- and J-gene trimming. About 150 TCR beta chains were listed as cytomegalovirus-associated.

These donors counted as nominally healthy when sampled, but unrecorded immune exposures were likely. A remark on this clone: Its antigen is undetermined.

PCR involved 60 Vbeta and 13 Jbeta primers. Data came from immunoSEQ multiplex PCR; TCRdb stores just in-frame clones and leaves some out. The data hold 150,000 or so clones, with just under 80% observed a single time. The receptor was isolated from a woman in her thirties or forties in good health and CMV-seropositive. Sequences were obtained from PBMCs. The chain employs TRBV2 and TRBJ2-1, with TRBD2 as a possible D gene (6 bases). In nucleotides, the CDR3 is TGTGCCAGCAGTGGTGCGGGACGACGGGCTCCGTTCTTC. The encoded protein is CASSGAGRRAPFF. The full variable domain, rest sourced from reference TRBV2 and TRBJ2-1, is EPEVTQTPSHQVTQMGQEVILRCVPISNHLYFYWYRQILGQKVEFLVSFYNNEISEKSEIFDDQFSVERPDGSNFTLKIRSTKLEDSAMYFCASSGAGRRAPFFGPGTRLTVL.